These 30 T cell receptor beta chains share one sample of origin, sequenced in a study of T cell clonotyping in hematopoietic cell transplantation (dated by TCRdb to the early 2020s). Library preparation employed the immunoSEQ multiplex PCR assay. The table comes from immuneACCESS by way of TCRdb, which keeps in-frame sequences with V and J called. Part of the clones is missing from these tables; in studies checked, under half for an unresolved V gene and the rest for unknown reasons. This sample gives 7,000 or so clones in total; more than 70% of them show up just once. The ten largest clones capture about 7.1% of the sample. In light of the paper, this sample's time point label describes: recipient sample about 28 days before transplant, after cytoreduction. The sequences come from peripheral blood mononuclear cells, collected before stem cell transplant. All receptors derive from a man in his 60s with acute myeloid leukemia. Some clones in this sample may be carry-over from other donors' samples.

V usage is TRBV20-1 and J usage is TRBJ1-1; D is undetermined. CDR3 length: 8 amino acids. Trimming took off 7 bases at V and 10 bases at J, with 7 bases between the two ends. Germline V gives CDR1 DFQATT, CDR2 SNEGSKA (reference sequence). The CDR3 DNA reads TGCAGTGTTGGACGAGCTTTCTTT. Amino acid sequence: CSVGRAFF.

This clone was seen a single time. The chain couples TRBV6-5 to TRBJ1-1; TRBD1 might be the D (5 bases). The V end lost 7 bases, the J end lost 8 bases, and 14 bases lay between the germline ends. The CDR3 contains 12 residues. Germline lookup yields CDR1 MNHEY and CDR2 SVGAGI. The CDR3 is CASKTTEQEAFF. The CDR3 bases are TGTGCCAGCAAGACGACAGAACAGGAAGCTTTCTTT.

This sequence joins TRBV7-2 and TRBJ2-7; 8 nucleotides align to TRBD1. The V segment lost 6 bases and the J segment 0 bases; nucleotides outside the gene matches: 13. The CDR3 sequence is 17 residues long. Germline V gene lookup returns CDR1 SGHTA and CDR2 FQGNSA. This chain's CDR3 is CASSLAQGVPPSYEQYF. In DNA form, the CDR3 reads TGTGCCAGCAGTCTCGCACAGGGGGTCCCTCCCTCCTACGAGCAGTACTTC.

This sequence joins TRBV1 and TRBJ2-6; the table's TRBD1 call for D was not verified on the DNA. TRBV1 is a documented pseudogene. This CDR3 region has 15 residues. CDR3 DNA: TGCACCAGCAGACAACGACAAAGTCGGGCCAACGTCCTGACTTTC. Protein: CTSRQRQSRANVLTF.

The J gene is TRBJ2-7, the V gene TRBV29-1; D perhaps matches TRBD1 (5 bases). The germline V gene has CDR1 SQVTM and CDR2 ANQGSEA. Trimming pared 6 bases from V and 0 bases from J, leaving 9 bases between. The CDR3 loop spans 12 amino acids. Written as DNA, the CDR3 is TGCAGCGTAGGGGTCCCCTCCTACGAGCAGTACTTC. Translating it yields CSVGVPSYEQYF.

The CDR3 here is CSVRGTGEKLFF. The CDR3, as DNA: TGCAGCGTACGGGGTACCGGGGAAAAACTGTTTTTT. This chain joins TRBV29-1 and TRBJ1-4; D is ambiguous. V was shortened by 6 bases and J by 8 bases, with 13 bases between the two germline ends. In germline, CDR1 is SQVTM, CDR2 ANQGSEA. The CDR3 is made up of 12 amino acids.

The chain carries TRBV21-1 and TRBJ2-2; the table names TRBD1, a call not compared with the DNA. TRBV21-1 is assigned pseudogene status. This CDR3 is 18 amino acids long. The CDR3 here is CASSKARRDRGDTGELFF. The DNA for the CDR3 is TGTGCCAGCAGCAAAGCGCGCCGGGACAGGGGGGACACCGGGGAGCTGTTTTTT.

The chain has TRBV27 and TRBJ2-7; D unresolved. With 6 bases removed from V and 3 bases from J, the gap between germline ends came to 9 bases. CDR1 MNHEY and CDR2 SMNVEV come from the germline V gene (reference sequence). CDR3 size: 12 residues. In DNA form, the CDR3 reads TGTGCCAGCAGGGCAAGAAACTACGAGCAGTACTTC. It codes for CASRARNYEQYF.

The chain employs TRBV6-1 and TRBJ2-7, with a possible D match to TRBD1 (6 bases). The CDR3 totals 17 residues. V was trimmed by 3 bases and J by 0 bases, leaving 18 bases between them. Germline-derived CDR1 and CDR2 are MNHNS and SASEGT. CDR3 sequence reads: CASSDYATGTASYEQYF. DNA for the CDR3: TGTGCCAGCAGTGATTACGCTACAGGGACGGCCTCCTACGAGCAGTACTTC.

For the CDR3, the DNA is TGTGCCAGCAGGTCGAGGCGGGGGTCTCACAATGAGCAGTTCTTC. This gives the protein CASRSRRGSHNEQFF. The chain is built from TRBV6-1 and TRBJ2-1; TRBD2 matches 7 bases. The V and J ends lost 6 bases and 5 bases, in that order; junction bases with no gene match: 10. CDR3 length: 15 residues. Germline V gene data show CDR1 as MNHNS and CDR2 as SASEGT.

CDR3 loop: CASSIARTGEQFF. The DNA of the CDR3 is TGTGCCAGTAGTATAGCCAGGACGGGTGAGCAGTTCTTC. The chain combines TRBV19 with TRBJ2-1; D ambiguous. This CDR3 is built from 13 residues. Germline V gene lookup returns CDR1 LNHDA and CDR2 SQIVND (reference sequence). V lost 1 base, J lost 9 bases, and 10 bases lay in between.

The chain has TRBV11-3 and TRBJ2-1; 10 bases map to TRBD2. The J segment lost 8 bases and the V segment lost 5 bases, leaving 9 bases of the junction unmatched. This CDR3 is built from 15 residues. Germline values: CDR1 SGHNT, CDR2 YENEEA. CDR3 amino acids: CASSQGASGGDEQFF. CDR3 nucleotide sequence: TGTGCCAGCAGCCAGGGGGCTAGCGGGGGTGATGAGCAGTTCTTC.

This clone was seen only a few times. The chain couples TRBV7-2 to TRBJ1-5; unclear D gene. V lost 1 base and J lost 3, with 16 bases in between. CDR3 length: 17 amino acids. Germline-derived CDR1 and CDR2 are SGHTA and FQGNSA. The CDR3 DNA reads TGTGCCAGCAGCTTAGAACGGTCAGGTTGGGACAATCAGCCCCAGCATTTT. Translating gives CASSLERSGWDNQPQHF.

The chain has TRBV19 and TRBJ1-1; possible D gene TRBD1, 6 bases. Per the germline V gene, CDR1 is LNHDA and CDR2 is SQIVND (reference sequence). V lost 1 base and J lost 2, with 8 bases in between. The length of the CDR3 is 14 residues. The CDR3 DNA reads TGTGCCAGTAGTATAGCGGGGGCCAACACTGAAGCTTTCTTT. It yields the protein CASSIAGANTEAFF.

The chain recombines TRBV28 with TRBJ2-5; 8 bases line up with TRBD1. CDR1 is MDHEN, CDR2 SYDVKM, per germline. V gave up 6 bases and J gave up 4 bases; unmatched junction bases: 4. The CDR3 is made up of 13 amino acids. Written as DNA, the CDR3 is TGTGCCAGCAGCGGACAGGGAGGAGAGACCCAGTACTTC. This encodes CASSGQGGETQYF.

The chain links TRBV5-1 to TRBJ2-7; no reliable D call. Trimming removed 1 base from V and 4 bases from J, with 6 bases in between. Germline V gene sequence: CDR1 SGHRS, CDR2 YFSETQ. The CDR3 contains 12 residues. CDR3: CASSLMGYEQYF. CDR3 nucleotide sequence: TGCGCCAGCAGCTTGATGGGATACGAGCAGTACTTC.

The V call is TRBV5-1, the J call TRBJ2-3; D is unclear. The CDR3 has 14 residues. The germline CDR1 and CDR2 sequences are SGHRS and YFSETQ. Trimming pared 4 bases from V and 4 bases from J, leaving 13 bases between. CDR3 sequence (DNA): TGCGCCAGCAGCCCACGTTGGGGATCAGATACGCAGTATTTT. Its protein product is CASSPRWGSDTQYF.

CDR3 nucleotides: TGTGCCAGCAGAAAACTGTTTTTT. It is translated as CASRKLFF. The J gene is TRBJ1-4, the V gene TRBV6-7; D gene ambiguous. TRBV6-7 is an ORF for which the function is uncertain. The CDR3 has 8 amino acids. The germline V and J ends were trimmed by 6 bases and 10 bases, with 0 bases remaining between them.

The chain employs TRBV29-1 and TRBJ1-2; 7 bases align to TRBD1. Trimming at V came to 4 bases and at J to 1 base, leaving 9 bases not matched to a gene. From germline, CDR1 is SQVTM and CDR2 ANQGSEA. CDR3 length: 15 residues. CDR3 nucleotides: TGCAGCGTTGGATCCCCTAACAGGGGTAACTATGGCTACACCTTC. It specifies CSVGSPNRGNYGYTF.

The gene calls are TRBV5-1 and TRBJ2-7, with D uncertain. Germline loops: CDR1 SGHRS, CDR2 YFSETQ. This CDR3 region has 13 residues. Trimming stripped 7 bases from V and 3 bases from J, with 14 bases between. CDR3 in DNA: TGCGCCAGCTCTCACTCGACCGGCTACGAGCAGTACTTC. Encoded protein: CASSHSTGYEQYF.

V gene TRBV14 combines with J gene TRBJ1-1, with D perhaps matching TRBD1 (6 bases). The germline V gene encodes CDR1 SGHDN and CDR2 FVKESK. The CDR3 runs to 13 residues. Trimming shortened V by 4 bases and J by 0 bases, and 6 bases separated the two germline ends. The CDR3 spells CASSRDMNTEAFF. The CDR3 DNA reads TGTGCCAGCAGCCGGGACATGAACACTGAAGCTTTCTTT.

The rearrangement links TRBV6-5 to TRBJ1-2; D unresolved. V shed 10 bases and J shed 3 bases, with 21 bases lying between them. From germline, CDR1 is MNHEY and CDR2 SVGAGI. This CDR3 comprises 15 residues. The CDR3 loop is CATRRLPNGDYGYTF. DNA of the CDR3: TGTGCCACGCGTCGGTTACCGAACGGAGACTATGGCTACACCTTC.

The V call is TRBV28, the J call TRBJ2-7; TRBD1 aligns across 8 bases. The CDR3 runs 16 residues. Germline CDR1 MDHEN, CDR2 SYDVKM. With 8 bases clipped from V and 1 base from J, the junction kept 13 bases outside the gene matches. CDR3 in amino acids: CASYPGTGLGSYEQYF. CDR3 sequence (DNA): TGTGCCAGCTATCCCGGGACAGGTTTGGGTTCCTACGAGCAGTACTTC.

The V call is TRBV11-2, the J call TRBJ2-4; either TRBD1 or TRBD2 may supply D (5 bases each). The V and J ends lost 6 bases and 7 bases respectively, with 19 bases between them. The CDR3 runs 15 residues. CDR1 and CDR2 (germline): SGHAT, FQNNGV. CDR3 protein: CASRLLTGRVNIQYF. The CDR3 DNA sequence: TGTGCCAGCAGATTGTTAACGGGACGGGTCAACATTCAGTACTTC.

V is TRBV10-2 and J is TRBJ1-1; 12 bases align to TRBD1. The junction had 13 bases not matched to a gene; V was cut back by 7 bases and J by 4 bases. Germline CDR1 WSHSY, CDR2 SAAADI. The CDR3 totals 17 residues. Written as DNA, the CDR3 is TGCGCCAGCAACCTAGGGACAGGGGGCGAGCTGGGCACTGAAGCTTTCTTT. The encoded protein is CASNLGTGGELGTEAFF.

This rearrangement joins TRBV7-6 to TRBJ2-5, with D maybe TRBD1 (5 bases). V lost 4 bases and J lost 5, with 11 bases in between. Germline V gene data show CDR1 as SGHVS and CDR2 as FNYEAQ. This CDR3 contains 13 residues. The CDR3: CASSSPGQETQYF. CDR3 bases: TGTGCCAGCAGCTCCCCAGGGCAGGAGACCCAGTACTTC.

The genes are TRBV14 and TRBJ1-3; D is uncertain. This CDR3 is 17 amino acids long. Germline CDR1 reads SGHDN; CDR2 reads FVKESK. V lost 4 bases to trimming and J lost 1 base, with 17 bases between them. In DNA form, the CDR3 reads TGTGCCAGCAGCCGGGTTGGAGGTTTAATGTCTGGAAACACCATATATTTT. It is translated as CASSRVGGLMSGNTIYF.

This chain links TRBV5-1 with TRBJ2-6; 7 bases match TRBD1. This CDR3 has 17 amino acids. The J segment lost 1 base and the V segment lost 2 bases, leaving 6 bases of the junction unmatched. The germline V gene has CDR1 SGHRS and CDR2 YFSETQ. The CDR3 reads CASSFGTDSSGANVLTF. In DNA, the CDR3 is TGCGCCAGCAGCTTCGGGACAGATAGTTCTGGGGCCAACGTCCTGACTTTC.

The CDR3 protein is CASSYATGTAYEQYF. The DNA of the CDR3 is TGTGCCAGCAGTTATGCCACCGGGACCGCCTACGAGCAGTACTTC. V is TRBV6-5 and J is TRBJ2-7, with D perhaps assigned TRBD1 or TRBD2 (5 bases each). Deletions cut 3 bases from V and 2 bases from J, with 14 bases between. The germline V gene encodes CDR1 MNHEY and CDR2 SVGAGI. This CDR3 comprises 15 residues.

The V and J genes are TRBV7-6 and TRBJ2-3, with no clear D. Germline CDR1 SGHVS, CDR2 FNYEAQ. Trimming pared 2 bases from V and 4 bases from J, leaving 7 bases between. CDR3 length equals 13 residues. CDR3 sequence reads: CASSLIRADTQYF. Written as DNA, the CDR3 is TGTGCCAGCAGCTTAATCCGAGCAGATACGCAGTATTTT.